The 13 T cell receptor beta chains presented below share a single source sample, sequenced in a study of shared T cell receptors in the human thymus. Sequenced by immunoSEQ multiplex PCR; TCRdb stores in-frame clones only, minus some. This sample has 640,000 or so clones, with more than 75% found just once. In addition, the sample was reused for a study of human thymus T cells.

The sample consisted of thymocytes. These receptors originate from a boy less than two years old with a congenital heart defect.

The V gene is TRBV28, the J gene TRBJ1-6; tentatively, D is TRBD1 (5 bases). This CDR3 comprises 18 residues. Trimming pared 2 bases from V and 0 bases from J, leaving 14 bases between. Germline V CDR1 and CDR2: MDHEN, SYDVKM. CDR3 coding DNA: TGTGCCAGCAGTTTAATAGGGGAGGTCAACTCCTATAATTCACCCCTCCACTTT. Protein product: CASSLIGEVNSYNSPLHF.

CDR3 sequence: CASSLGAGANVLTF. The CDR3 nucleotides are TGTGCCAGCAGTTTAGGTGCGGGGGCCAACGTCCTGACTTTC. The chain joins TRBV27 to TRBJ2-6; D gene uncertain. The germline V gene has CDR1 MNHEY and CDR2 SMNVEV (reference sequence). CDR3 length equals 14 residues. With 2 bases removed from V and 4 bases from J, the gap between germline ends came to 6 bases. Full variable domain (rest looked up from reference TRBV27 and TRBJ2-6): EAQVTQNPRYLITVTGKKLTVTCSQNMNHEYMSWYRQDPGLGLRQIYYSMNVEVTDKGDVPEGYKVSRKEKRNFPLILESPSPNQTSLYFCASSLGAGANVLTFGAGSRLTVL.

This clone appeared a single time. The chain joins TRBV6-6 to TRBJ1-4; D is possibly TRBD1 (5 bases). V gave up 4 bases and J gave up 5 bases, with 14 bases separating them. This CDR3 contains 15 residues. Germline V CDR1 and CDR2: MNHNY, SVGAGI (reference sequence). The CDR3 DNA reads TGTGCCAGCAGTTCCAATGGGGGGAGGAATGAAAAACTGTTTTTT. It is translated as CASSSNGGRNEKLFF.

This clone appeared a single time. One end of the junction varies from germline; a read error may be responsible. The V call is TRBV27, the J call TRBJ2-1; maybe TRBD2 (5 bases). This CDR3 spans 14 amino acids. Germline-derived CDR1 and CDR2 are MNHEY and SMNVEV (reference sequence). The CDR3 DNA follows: TGTGCCAGCAGTATATCTAGCCGACACAATGAGCAGTTCTTC. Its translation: CASSISSRHNEQFF.

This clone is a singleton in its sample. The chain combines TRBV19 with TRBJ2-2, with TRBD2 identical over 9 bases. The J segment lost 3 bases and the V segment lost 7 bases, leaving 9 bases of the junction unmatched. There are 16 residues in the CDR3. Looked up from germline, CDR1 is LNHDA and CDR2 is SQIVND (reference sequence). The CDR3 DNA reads TGTGCCAGTACCCACGGGAGACTAGCGGACACCGGGGAGCTGTTTTTT. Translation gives CASTHGRLADTGELFF.

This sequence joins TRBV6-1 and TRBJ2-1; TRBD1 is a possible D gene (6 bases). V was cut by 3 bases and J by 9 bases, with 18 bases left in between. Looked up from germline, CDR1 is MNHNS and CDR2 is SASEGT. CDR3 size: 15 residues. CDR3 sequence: CASSDSTGHEGEQFF. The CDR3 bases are TGTGCCAGCAGTGACTCGACAGGCCATGAGGGTGAGCAGTTCTTC.

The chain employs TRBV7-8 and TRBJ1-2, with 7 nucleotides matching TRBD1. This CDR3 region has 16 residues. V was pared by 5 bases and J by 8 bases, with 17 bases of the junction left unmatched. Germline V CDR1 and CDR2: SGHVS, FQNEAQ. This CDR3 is CASSKTKGDRVVGYTF. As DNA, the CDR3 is TGTGCCAGCAGCAAAACCAAGGGAGACAGGGTTGTCGGCTACACCTTC.

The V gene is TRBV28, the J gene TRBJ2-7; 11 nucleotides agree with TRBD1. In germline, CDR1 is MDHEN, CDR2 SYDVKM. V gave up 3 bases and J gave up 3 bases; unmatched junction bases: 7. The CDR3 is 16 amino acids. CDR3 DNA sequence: TGTGCCAGCAGTTTTCTTGTTGGGACAGGGGGCTACGAGCAGTACTTC. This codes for CASSFLVGTGGYEQYF.

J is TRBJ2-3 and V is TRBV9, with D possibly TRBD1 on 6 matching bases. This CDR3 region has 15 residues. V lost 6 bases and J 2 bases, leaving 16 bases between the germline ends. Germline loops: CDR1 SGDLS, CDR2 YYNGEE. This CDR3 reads CASTAGTTFTDTQYF. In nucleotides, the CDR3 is TGTGCCAGCACGGCCGGGACAACCTTCACAGATACGCAGTATTTT.

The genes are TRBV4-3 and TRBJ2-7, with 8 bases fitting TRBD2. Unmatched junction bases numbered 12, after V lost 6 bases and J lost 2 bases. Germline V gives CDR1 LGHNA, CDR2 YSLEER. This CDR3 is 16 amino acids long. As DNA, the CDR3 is TGCGCCAGCAGTCATAAAAGCGGGGGCCGTACCTACGAGCAGTACTTC. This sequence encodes CASSHKSGGRTYEQYF.

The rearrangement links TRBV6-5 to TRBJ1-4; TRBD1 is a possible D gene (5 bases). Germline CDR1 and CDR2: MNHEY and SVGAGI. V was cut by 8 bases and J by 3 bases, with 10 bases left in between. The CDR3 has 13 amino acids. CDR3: CASLDTSNEKLFF. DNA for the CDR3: TGTGCCAGCCTGGACACTTCTAATGAAAAACTGTTTTTT.

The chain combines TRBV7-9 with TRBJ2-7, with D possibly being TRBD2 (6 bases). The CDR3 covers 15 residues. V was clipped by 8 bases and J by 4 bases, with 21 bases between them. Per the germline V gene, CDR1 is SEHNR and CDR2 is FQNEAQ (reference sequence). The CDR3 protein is CASEGRVFGTYEQYF. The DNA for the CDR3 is TGTGCCAGCGAGGGGCGCGTATTCGGGACTTACGAGCAGTACTTC.

The CDR3 protein is CASSSRPGTGDSPLHF. The CDR3 DNA is TGTGCCAGCAGCTCTCGTCCCGGGACAGGGGATTCACCCCTCCACTTT. The J gene is TRBJ1-6, the V gene TRBV9; 10 nucleotides line up with TRBD1. CDR1 SGDLS and CDR2 YYNGEE come from the germline V gene. The CDR3 has 16 residues. With V trimmed by 4 bases and J by 8 bases, 9 bases remained unmatched.